The sequence of this T cell receptor (beta chain) was determined in a study of blood T cell repertoires in COVID-19. CDR1 and CDR2 from the germline V gene are MNHEY and SMNVEV (reference sequence). This CDR3 spans 15 amino acids. The V gene end was trimmed by 10 bases and the J gene end by 3 bases; junction bases not matched to a gene: 13. Produced via immunoSEQ multiplex PCR; TCRdb's table is partial and in-frame only. In the table there are about 99,000 clones, approximately 88% of which are singletons. This clone was picked up one time. Sample: peripheral blood. This receptor was taken from a man in his fifties or sixties with acute or convalescent COVID-19. This chain joins TRBV27 and TRBJ1-2; the match to TRBD1 covers 8 bases. CDR3 DNA sequence: TGTGCCACGAGGTGGGGGGACAGGCCAGACTATGGCTACACCTTC. Its translation is CATRWGDRPDYGYTF.